Detailed here is one T cell receptor (beta chain). Trimming took off 1 base at V and 6 bases at J, with 8 bases between the two ends. CDR1 SEHNR and CDR2 FQNEAQ come from the germline V gene (reference sequence). This CDR3 has 13 amino acids. Under the authors' procedure: Cell counts per sample came from amplifying reference gene primers. The assay was immunoSEQ multiplex PCR, and TCRdb's table has in-frame clones only and misses some. The V and J calls and clone size are taken from that table; D and trimming were inferred from the DNA. The table shows under 300,000 clones, with more than 65% occurring only once. The data belong to a study of blood T cell repertoires in COVID-19. Study at large: The cDNA or gDNA used as material had been derived from T cells, B-cell-depleted T cells, or PBMCs.

This clonotype originated in a woman in her thirties or forties with active or convalescent COVID-19. What was sequenced was peripheral blood. The chain carries TRBV7-9 and TRBJ2-3, with D perhaps TRBD2 (5 bases). CDR3 in DNA: TGTGCCAGCAGCTTAGGATGGAGGGATACGCAGTATTTT. Protein: CASSLGWRDTQYF.